This entry features one T cell receptor beta chain sequence. The antigen is unknown. The data were obtained in a study of CD8+ T cells in alopecia areata. The overall study: Each of the treated patients was given oral tofacitinib, 5 to 10 mg twice daily, for moderate-to-severe alopecia areata.

Noted treatment: oral pan-JAK inhibitor, 5-10 mg twice daily. Study-level results: Tofacitinib produced a significant decrease in scalp clonality and in expanded CD8+ clones among the top 100. TCRs were shared less clearly across patients than in mice, possibly for HLA-related reasons.

Extracted RNA was reverse transcribed into cDNA, the sequencing template. Clones were read by immunoSEQ multiplex PCR, and TCRdb kept only the in-frame ones, dropping some. There are some 80,000 clones in the sample; about 71% occur only once, and around a quarter lies in the top ten. Sequenced material: CD8+ T cells sorted from blood, taken at week 24, from a patient treated with tofacitinib. The sequence came from a human donor with alopecia areata.

CDR3 in amino acids: CASSSPGLAGGRHLETQYF. CDR3 DNA sequence: TGTGCCAGCAGTTCACCGGGACTAGCGGGAGGGAGGCACTTAGAGACCCAGTACTTC. The chain joins TRBV27 to TRBJ2-5, with 16 bases lining up with TRBD2. The CDR3 spans 19 residues. After removal of 4 bases from V and 4 bases from J, the junction contained 12 bases not matched to a gene. From germline, CDR1 is MNHEY and CDR2 SMNVEV (reference sequence).